This T cell receptor (beta chain) was captured in a study of blood T cell repertoires in COVID-19. About the research overall: From the United States, Italy and Spain came samples of acute and convalescent COVID-19. PBMCs, B-cell-depleted T cells, or T cells were the source of the cDNA or gDNA that made up the material.

Per the authors' pipeline: The authors estimated nucleated cell counts from reference gene primer amplification. Repertoires were generated with immunoSEQ multiplex PCR, while TCRdb's copy carries only in-frame clones and drops some. That table furnishes V, J and clone size, whereas the DNA furnished D and trimming. In the table there are tens of thousands of clones, about 83% of which are singletons. The CDR3 is 16 amino acids. Germline loops: CDR1 LNHDA, CDR2 SQIVND (reference sequence). V lost 1 base and J lost 0, with 12 bases in between. The sequenced sample was peripheral blood. This receptor was taken from a human donor with active COVID-19. The donor label of this sample is uncertain. This chain uses TRBV19 with TRBJ1-2; weak D call: TRBD1 (6 bases). CDR3 coding DNA: TGTGCCAGTAGTATAGTGGGGGCAGAAGCTAACTATGGCTACACCTTC. Its translation: CASSIVGAEANYGYTF.